These T cell receptor beta chains were read from a single sample in a study of T cells in Graves' hyperthyroidism and ophthalmopathy. TCRdb called the multiplex PCR reads again in MiXCR, with one record for every CDR3 protein. The data show under 600,000 distinct CDR3 sequences, 16% seen once. Sequenced sample: blood. Receptors were obtained from a woman aged 40 to 50 with Graves' ophthalmopathy. CDR3s include the opening cysteine and the closing phenylalanine or tryptophan. The D gene is left open where the match is weak. Size tells how often a clone was seen (once, few, many) or the class of an expanded clone, and some rows leave it out.

v_gene	abundance	d_gene	j_gene	CDR3aa	CDR3nt
TRBV18	many	-	TRBJ1-1	CASSLGQAEAFF	TGTGCCAGCTCACTGGGACAAGCTGAAGCTTTCTTT
TRBV28	many	TRBD2	TRBJ2-3	CASRTVSGKHTQYF	TGTGCCAGCAGGACAGTTAGCGGGAAACATACGCAGTATTTT
TRBV7-3	many	-	TRBJ1-1	CASSLTGLTDTEAFF	TGTGCCAGCAGCTTAACAGGGCTAACGGACACTGAAGCTTTCTTT
TRBV19	few	TRBD2	TRBJ2-1	CASGWGGSYNEQFF	TGTGCCAGTGGGTGGGGGGGCTCCTACAATGAGCAGTTCTTC
TRBV2	many	-	TRBJ2-7	CASSDPGGYEQYF	TGTGCCAGCAGTGACCCTGGGGGCTACGAGCAGTACTTC
TRBV9	-	TRBD2	TRBJ2-5	CASSARGAGETQYF	TGTGCCAGCAGCGCGCGGGGGGCCGGGGAGACCCAGTACTTC
TRBV18	few	-	TRBJ2-3	CASSPSYSKAEDTQYF	TGTGCCAGCTCCCCTAGTTACTCAAAAGCGGAAGATACGCAGTATTTT
TRBV7-9	-	TRBD2	TRBJ2-7	CASSTTRLAATYEQYF	TGTGCCAGCAGCACAACCCGACTAGCGGCTACCTACGAGCAGTACTTC
TRBV20-1	-	-	TRBJ2-4	CSARLPGAKNIQYF	TGCAGTGCTAGACTACCAGGCGCCAAAAACATTCAGTACTTC
TRBV4-2	few	TRBD1	TRBJ2-6	CASSRDRTFSGANVLTF	TGTGCCAGCAGCCGGGACAGAACTTTCTCTGGGGCCAACGTCCTGACTTTC
TRBV4-1	many	-	TRBJ1-2	CASSQSTAREGYTF	TGCGCCAGCAGCCAGTCGACGGCACGGGAGGGCTACACCTTC